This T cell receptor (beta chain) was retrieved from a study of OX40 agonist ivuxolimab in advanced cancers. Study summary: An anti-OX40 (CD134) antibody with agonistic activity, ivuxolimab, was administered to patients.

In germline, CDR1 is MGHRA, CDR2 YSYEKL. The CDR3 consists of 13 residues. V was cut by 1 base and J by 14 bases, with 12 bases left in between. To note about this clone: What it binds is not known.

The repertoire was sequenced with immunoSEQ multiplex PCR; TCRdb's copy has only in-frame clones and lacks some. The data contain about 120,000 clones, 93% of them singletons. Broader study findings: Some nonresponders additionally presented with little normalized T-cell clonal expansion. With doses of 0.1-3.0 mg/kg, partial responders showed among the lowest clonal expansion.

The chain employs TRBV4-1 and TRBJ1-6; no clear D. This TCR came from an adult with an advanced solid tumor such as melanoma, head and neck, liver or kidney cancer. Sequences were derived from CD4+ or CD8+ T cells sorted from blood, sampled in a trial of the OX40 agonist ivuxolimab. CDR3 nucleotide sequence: TGCGCCAGCAGCCAAGGAGTCCCAGCGGCCCTCCACTTT. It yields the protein CASSQGVPAALHF.